Presented here are 2 T cell receptor beta chains from one specimen sequenced in a study of cytomegalovirus exposure and HLA in healthy donors. Amplification used 60 Vbeta primers and 13 Jbeta primers. Clones were sequenced by immunoSEQ multiplex PCR, and TCRdb holds only the in-frame ones, with some missing. The table has over 130,000 clones, around 90% seen once; the top ten hold roughly 0.53%. Sequencing was performed on PBMCs. The receptors come from a middle-aged woman in good health and CMV-seronegative.

The rearrangement uses TRBV9 and TRBJ1-1, with 10 bases matching TRBD1. Germline values: CDR1 SGDLS, CDR2 YYNGEE. This CDR3 is 23 amino acids long. J lost 5 bases, V lost 3 bases, and 31 bases had no gene match. CDR3 in DNA: TGTGCCAGCAGCGACGGTTTATTCACCGACAGGGGGCGCCTTTGGGGCCCCAGAACTGAAGCTTTCTTT. Encoded protein: CASSDGLFTDRGRLWGPRTEAFF.

The chain couples TRBV5-1 to TRBJ1-6; D ambiguous. The CDR3 covers 17 residues. The V gene lost 3 bases and the J gene lost 0 bases, with 13 bases spanning the gap. Germline V gene lookup returns CDR1 SGHRS and CDR2 YFSETQ. As DNA, the CDR3 is TGCGCCAGCAGCTACGGGGTCCAAAGCTCCTATAATTCACCCCTCCACTTT. Its translation is CASSYGVQSSYNSPLHF. The variable domain in full, completed from reference TRBV5-1 and TRBJ1-6, reads KAGVTQTPRYLIKTRGQQVTLSCSPISGHRSVSWYQQTPGQGLQFLFEYFSETQRNKGNFPGRFSGRQFSNSRSEMNVSTLELGDSALYLCASSYGVQSSYNSPLHFGNGTRLTVT.